The present TCR beta chain was sequenced within a study of OX40 agonist ivuxolimab in advanced cancers. Here immunoSEQ multiplex PCR was the method, and the copy in TCRdb shows in-frame clones only, minus some. The sample lists about 30,000 clones, roughly 83% occurring once. Only one count was recorded for this clone. Sequences were derived from CD4+ or CD8+ T cells sorted from blood, sampled in a trial of the OX40 agonist ivuxolimab. This TCR came from an adult with an advanced solid tumor such as melanoma, head and neck, liver or kidney cancer.

In DNA, the CDR3 is TGTGCCAGCAGTGGACAGGGGGCCGCCTCTGGGGCCAACGTCCTGACTTTC. Translation gives CASSGQGAASGANVLTF. The chain couples TRBV2 to TRBJ2-6, with 10 bases fitting TRBD1. The CDR3 is 17 residues long. V was pared by 4 bases and J by 0 bases, with 3 bases of the junction left unmatched. Per the germline V gene, CDR1 is SNHLY and CDR2 is FYNNEI. Using reference TRBV2 and TRBJ2-6 for the parts outside the CDR3, the full variable domain is EPEVTQTPSHQVTQMGQEVILRCVPISNHLYFYWYRQILGQKVEFLVSFYNNEISEKSEIFDDQFSVERPDGSNFTLKIRSTKLEDSAMYFCASSGQGAASGANVLTFGAGSRLTVL.